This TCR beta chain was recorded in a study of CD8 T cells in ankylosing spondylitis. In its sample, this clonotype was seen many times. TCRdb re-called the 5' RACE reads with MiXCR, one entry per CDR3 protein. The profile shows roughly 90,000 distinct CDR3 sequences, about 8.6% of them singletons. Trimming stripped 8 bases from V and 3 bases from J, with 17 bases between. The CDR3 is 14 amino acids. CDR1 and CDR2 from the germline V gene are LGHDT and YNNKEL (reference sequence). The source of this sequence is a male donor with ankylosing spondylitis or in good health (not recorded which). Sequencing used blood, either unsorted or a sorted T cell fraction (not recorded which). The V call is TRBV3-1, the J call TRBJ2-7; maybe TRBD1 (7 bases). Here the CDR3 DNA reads TGTGCCAGCGGAGGGACAGTCGAAGACTACGAGCAGTACTTC. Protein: CASGGTVEDYEQYF.